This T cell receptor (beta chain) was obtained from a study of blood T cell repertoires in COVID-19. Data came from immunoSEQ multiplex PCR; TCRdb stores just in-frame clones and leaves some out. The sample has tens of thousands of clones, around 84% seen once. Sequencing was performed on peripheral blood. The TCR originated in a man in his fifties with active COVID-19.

The CDR3 nucleotides are TGTGCCAGCAGTCGACAGGGGGCTAGAGAGACCCAGTACTTC. Translating it yields CASSRQGARETQYF. The V and J genes are TRBV6-5 and TRBJ2-5; 10 bases align to TRBD1. CDR1 MNHEY and CDR2 SVGAGI come from the germline V gene. The CDR3 spans 14 residues. Losses at the gene ends were 5 bases for V and 4 bases for J; bases not matched to a gene: 4.